This T cell receptor (beta chain) was identified in a study of T cells after yellow fever vaccination. The CDR3 contains 19 residues. CDR1 is MGHDK and CDR2 is SYGVNS in the germline V gene. Trimming left V 1 base short and J 0 bases short, with 22 bases between. One entry per CDR3 protein, called by TCRdb with MiXCR from the 5' RACE reads. The data show 500,000 to 650,000 distinct CDR3 sequences, with roughly 14% seen just once and roughly an eighth held by the top ten. General study results and limits: Boosting was followed by the reappearance of most primary-vaccination clones (approximately 95% CD4, about 90% CD8). Among all clonotypes, a small share was observed in both CD4 and CD8 compartments.

This clonotype has more than one count but fewer than ten. The antigen remains unidentified. This sequence was found in a man aged 30 to 39 who received the YFV17D yellow fever vaccine. This sequence joins TRBV25-1 and TRBJ2-7, with D perhaps TRBD1 or TRBD2 (6 bases each). Sample: PBMCs, taken on the day of the yellow fever booster vaccination. CDR3 loop: CASSESFVGGTQHSYEQYF. CDR3 DNA: TGTGCCAGCAGTGAATCCTTCGTTGGGGGGACACAGCACTCCTACGAGCAGTACTTC.